The clone carrying this T cell receptor (beta chain) was recorded a few times. Its antigen is undetermined. These data originate in a study of T cell repertoires in cytomegalovirus infection. Trimming took off 3 bases at V and 7 bases at J, with 15 bases between the two ends. Germline V gene sequence: CDR1 MDHEN, CDR2 SYDVKM. This CDR3 region has 14 residues. TCRdb passed the reads through MiXCR, listing each CDR3 protein once. The sample lists roughly 760,000 distinct CDR3 sequences, about a third occurring once. Regarding the study as a whole: HLA-C-restricted, CMV-specific TCR beta clonotypes were dominant ex vivo. Individuals carrying CMV plus the relevant HLA were identified by cumulative frequency of public TCR beta families.

Sequencing was carried out using PBMCs. This TCR derives from a human donor in good health (CMV status not recorded). Some clones in this sample may be carry-over from other donors' samples. This rearrangement joins TRBV28 to TRBJ2-5; D call uncertain. The DNA for the CDR3 is TGTGCCAGCAGTTTCATCGGAACACGAGGGACCCAGTACTTC. Translation: CASSFIGTRGTQYF.